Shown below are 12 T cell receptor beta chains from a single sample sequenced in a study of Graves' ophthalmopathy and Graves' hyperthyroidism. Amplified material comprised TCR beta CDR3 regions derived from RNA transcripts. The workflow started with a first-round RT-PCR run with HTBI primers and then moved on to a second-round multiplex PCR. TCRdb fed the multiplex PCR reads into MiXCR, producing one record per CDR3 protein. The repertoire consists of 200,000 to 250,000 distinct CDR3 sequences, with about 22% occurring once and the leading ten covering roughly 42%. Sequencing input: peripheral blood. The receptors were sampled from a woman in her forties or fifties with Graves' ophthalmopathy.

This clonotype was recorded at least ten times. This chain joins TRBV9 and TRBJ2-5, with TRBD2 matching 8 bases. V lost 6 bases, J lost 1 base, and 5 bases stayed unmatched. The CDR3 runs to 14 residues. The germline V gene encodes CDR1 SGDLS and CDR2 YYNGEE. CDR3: CASTGGGIQETQYF. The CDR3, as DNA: TGTGCCAGCACCGGGGGGGGGATCCAAGAGACCCAGTACTTC. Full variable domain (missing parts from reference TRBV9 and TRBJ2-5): DSGVTQTPKHLITATGQRVTLRCSPRSGDLSVYWYQQSLDQGLQFLIQYYNGEERAKGNILERFSAQQFPDLHSELNLSSLELGDSALYFCASTGGGIQETQYFGPGTRLLVL.

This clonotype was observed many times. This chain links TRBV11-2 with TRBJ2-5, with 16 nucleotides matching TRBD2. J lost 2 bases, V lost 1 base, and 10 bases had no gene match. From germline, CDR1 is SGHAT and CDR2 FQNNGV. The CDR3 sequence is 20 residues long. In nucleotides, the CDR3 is TGTGCCAGCAGCTTAGTATCCGGGACTAGCGGGAGGGGGGAACAAGAGACCCAGTACTTC. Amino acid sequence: CASSLVSGTSGRGEQETQYF.

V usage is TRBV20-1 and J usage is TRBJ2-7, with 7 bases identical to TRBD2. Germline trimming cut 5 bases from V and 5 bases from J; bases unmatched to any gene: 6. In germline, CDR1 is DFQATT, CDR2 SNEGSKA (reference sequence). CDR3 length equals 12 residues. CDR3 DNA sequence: TGCAGTGCTCAGGAGGGAGGGGACGAGCAGTACTTC. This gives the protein CSAQEGGDEQYF.

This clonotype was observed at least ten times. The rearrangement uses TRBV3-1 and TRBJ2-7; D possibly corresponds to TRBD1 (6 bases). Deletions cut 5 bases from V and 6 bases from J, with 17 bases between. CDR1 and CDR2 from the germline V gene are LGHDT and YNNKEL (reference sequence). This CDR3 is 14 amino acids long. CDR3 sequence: CASSASYQGREQYF. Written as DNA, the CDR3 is TGTGCCAGCAGCGCTAGCTACCAGGGGCGCGAGCAGTACTTC.

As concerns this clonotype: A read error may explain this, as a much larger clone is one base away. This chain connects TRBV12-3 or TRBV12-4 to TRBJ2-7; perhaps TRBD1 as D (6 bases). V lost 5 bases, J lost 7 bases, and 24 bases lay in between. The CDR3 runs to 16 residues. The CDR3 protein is CASSPHIARGLGEQYF. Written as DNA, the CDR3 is TGTGCCAGCAGTCCCCACATAGCCAGGGGTCTAGGGGAGCAGTACTTC.

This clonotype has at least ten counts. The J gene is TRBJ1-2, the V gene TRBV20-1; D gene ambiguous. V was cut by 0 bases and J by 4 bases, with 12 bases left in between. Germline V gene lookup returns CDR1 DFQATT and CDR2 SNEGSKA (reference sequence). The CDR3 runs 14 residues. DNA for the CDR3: TGCAGTGCTAGAGATCATAGCGGCTCCTATGGCTACACCTTC. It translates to CSARDHSGSYGYTF.

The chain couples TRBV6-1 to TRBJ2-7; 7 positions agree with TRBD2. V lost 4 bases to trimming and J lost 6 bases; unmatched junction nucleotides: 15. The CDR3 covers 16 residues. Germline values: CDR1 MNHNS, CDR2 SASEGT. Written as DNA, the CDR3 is TGTGCCAGCAGTGGTTCTGCGGGAGATAGAGGGGCCGAGCAGTACTTC. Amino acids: CASSGSAGDRGAEQYF.

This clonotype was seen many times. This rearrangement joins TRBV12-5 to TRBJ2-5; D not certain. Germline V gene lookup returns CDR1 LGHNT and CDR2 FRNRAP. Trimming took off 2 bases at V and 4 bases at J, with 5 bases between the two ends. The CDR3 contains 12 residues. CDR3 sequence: CASGLMGETQYF. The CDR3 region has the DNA TGTGCTAGTGGTTTGATGGGAGAGACCCAGTACTTC.

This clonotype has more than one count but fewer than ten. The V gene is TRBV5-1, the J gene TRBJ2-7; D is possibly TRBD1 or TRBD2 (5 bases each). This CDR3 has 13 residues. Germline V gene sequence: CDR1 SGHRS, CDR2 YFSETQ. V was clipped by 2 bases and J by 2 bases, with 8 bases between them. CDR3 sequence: CASSFGDAYEQYF. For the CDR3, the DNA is TGCGCCAGCAGCTTCGGGGACGCCTACGAGCAGTACTTC.

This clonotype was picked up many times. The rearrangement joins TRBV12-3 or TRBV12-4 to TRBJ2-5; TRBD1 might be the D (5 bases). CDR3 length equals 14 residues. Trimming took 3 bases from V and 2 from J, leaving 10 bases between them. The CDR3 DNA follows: TGTGCCAGCAGTTTTAGGGGATTACAAGAGACCCAGTACTTC. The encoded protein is CASSFRGLQETQYF.

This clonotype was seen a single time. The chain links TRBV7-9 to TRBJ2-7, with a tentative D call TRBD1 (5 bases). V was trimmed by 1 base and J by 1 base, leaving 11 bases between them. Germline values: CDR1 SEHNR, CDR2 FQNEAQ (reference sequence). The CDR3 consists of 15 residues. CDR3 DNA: TGTGCCAGCAGCTTAGGCAGGGATAATTCCTACGAGCAGTACTTC. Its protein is CASSLGRDNSYEQYF.

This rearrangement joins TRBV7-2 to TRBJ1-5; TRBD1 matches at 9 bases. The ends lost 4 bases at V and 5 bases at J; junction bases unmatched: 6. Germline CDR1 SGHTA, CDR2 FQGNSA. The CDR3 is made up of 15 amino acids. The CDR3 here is CASSSTGGIHQPQHF. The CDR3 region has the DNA TGTGCCAGCAGCTCGACAGGGGGGATTCATCAGCCCCAGCATTTT. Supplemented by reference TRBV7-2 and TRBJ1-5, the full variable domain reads GAGVSQSPSNKVTEKGKDVELRCDPISGHTALYWYRQSLGQGLEFLIYFQGNSAPDKSGLPSDRFSAERTGGSVSTLTIQRTQQEDSAVYLCASSSTGGIHQPQHFGDGTRLSIL.